These 30 T cell receptor beta chains came from one sample sequenced in a study of CD8+ T cells in alopecia areata. Sample treatment: oral pan-JAK inhibitor, 5-10 mg twice daily. Isolated RNA was reverse transcribed into cDNA used as the sequencing template. Measured with immunoSEQ multiplex PCR; TCRdb has only the in-frame clones, and not every one. The table has about 180,000 clones, around 58% seen once. The source was CD4+ T cells sorted from blood, collected around week 55, from a patient treated with tofacitinib. All receptors derive from a human donor with alopecia areata.

This clone was counted ten times or more. Other DNA sequences in this specimen translate into the identical CDR3. The rearrangement joins TRBV7-2 to TRBJ1-2; D is ambiguous. Germline lookup yields CDR1 SGHTA and CDR2 FQGNSA. V dropped 1 base and J dropped 8 bases, with 17 bases sitting between them. The CDR3 runs to 15 residues. The CDR3 reads CASSLDGGRSRGYTF. DNA for the CDR3: TGTGCCAGCAGCTTAGATGGAGGGAGGTCTCGAGGCTACACCTTC.

The V call is TRBV6-5, the J call TRBJ1-2; the D gene is possibly TRBD1 (6 bases). This CDR3 is built from 15 residues. The V end lost 0 bases, the J end lost 2 bases, and 10 bases lay between the germline ends. Germline assignment: CDR1 MNHEY and CDR2 SVGAGI. For the CDR3, the DNA is TGTGCCAGCAGTTACTCCAGGGGAGGAAACTATGGCTACACCTTC. The encoded protein is CASSYSRGGNYGYTF.

CDR3 sequence reads: CASSGDRGGLPGYTF. CDR3 nucleotides: TGTGCCAGCAGCGGTGACAGGGGCGGATTACCTGGCTACACCTTC. The rearrangement links TRBV9 to TRBJ1-2, with 8 bases matching TRBD1. Germline CDR1 SGDLS, CDR2 YYNGEE. This CDR3 spans 15 amino acids. The J segment lost 7 bases and the V segment lost 3 bases, leaving 11 bases of the junction unmatched.

About this clone itself: Sequence at one end of the junction differs from germline and may be a read error. The V gene is TRBV11-3, the J gene TRBJ2-7; D might be TRBD1 or TRBD2, each matching 5 bases. The V gene's germline CDR1 is SGHNT and CDR2 YENEEA. This CDR3 spans 15 amino acids. CDR3 DNA: TGTGCCAGCAGCGCCCTCCCTGGGACCCAGTACGGGCAGTACTTC. Translating gives CASSALPGTQYGQYF. Filled out from reference TRBV11-3 and TRBJ2-7, the complete variable domain reads EAGVVQSPRYKIIEKKQPVAFWCNPISGHNTLYWYLQNLGQGPELLIRYENEEAVDDSQLPKDRFSAERLKGVDSTLKIQPAELGDSAVYLCASSALPGTQYGQYFGPGTRLTVT.

The chain employs TRBV25-1 and TRBJ1-6; no clear D. Trimming took 4 bases from V and 7 from J, leaving 5 bases between them. Germline CDR1 and CDR2: MGHDK and SYGVNS. The CDR3 loop spans 12 amino acids. CDR3 in amino acids: CASSAGNSPLHF. The DNA of the CDR3 is TGTGCCAGCAGTGCGGGGAATTCACCCCTCCACTTT. The whole variable domain, remainder taken from reference TRBV25-1 and TRBJ1-6, is EADIYQTPRYLVIGTGKKITLECSQTMGHDKMYWYQQDPGMELHLIHYSYGVNSTEKGDLSSESTVSRIRTEHFPLTLESARPSHTSQYLCASSAGNSPLHFGNGTRLTVT.

This clone was found a few times. The gene calls are TRBV29-1 and TRBJ2-7; D remains unclear. The CDR3 runs 12 residues. Germline CDR1 and CDR2: SQVTM and ANQGSEA. The germline V and J ends were trimmed by 6 bases and 2 bases, with 11 bases remaining between them. The DNA of the CDR3 is TGCAGCGTGGTAGGGATCGCCTACGAGCAGTACTTC. Amino acid sequence: CSVVGIAYEQYF.

V gene TRBV4-2 combines with J gene TRBJ2-7, with D perhaps matching TRBD2 (5 bases). The CDR3 runs 14 residues. The germline CDR1 and CDR2 sequences are LGHNA and YNFKEQ. With 0 bases removed from V and 6 bases from J, the gap between germline ends came to 12 bases. CDR3 region: CASSQEPHRGEQYF. The CDR3 bases are TGTGCCAGCAGCCAAGAACCCCATCGGGGCGAGCAGTACTTC.

This chain joins TRBV4-1 and TRBJ1-5; D call uncertain. The CDR3 spans 16 residues. The germline V gene has CDR1 MGHRA and CDR2 YSYEKL. V lost 2 bases, J lost 3 bases, and 14 bases lay in between. CDR3 residues: CASSQTSLLVNQPQHF. In DNA form, the CDR3 reads TGCGCCAGCAGCCAAACATCGTTATTGGTCAATCAGCCCCAGCATTTT.

This chain connects TRBV25-1 to TRBJ2-7, with D uncertain. The germline V and J ends were trimmed by 4 bases and 1 base, with 14 bases remaining between them. CDR1 is MGHDK, CDR2 SYGVNS, per germline. This CDR3 is built from 15 residues. This CDR3 is CASSGPGTLSYEQYF. The CDR3 DNA is TGTGCCAGCAGTGGGCCAGGTACCCTATCCTACGAGCAGTACTTC.

CDR3 DNA: TGTGCCAGCAGTGCGGACGGAGACTCCTACGAGCAGTACTTC. Translating gives CASSADGDSYEQYF. This chain links TRBV6-1 with TRBJ2-7, with D unresolved. This CDR3 region has 14 residues. The V end was cut by 4 bases, the J end by 0 bases, with 10 bases between. Germline V lookup: CDR1 MNHNS, CDR2 SASEGT.

This clone occurred once. This sequence joins TRBV9 and TRBJ2-3; D is unclear. Trimming removed 0 bases from V and 1 base from J, with 6 bases in between. The CDR3 length is 14 residues. From germline, CDR1 is SGDLS and CDR2 YYNGEE. CDR3 region: CASSVVAGTDTQYF. The CDR3 DNA follows: TGTGCCAGCAGCGTAGTGGCGGGCACAGATACGCAGTATTTT.

This clone has just a few counts. This chain uses TRBV5-6 with TRBJ1-2; perhaps TRBD1 as D (6 bases). The length of the CDR3 is 14 residues. The V gene's germline CDR1 is SGHDT and CDR2 YYEEEE. The germline V and J ends were trimmed by 4 bases and 2 bases, with 12 bases remaining between them. CDR3 bases: TGTGCCAGCAGCAGGCGAGACAGGAACTATGGCTACACCTTC. This gives the protein CASSRRDRNYGYTF.

The V and J genes are TRBV4-1 and TRBJ2-5; 7 positions match TRBD1. V was pared by 2 bases and J by 5 bases, with 5 bases of the junction left unmatched. Germline V gene lookup returns CDR1 MGHRA and CDR2 YSYEKL. The CDR3 is made up of 14 amino acids. The CDR3 loop reads CASSQNPQGETQYF. The CDR3 coding sequence is TGCGCCAGCAGCCAAAACCCACAGGGGGAGACCCAGTACTTC.

The chain links TRBV14 to TRBJ2-7, with D possibly TRBD1 on 5 matching bases. V was shortened by 4 bases and J by 3 bases, with 13 bases between the two germline ends. CDR3 length: 14 amino acids. Germline V gene data show CDR1 as SGHDN and CDR2 as FVKESK. The CDR3 region has the DNA TGTGCCAGCAGCCCAGAGGCAGGGCGCTACGAGCAGTACTTC. Translating it yields CASSPEAGRYEQYF. The whole variable domain, filled in from reference TRBV14 and TRBJ2-7, reads EAGVTQFPSHSVIEKGQTVTLRCDPISGHDNLYWYRRVMGKEIKFLLHFVKESKQDESGMPNNRFLAERTGGTYSTLKVQPAELEDSGVYFCASSPEAGRYEQYFGPGTRLTVT.

This rearrangement joins TRBV2 to TRBJ2-6; D perhaps matches TRBD1 (6 bases). Looked up from germline, CDR1 is SNHLY and CDR2 is FYNNEI. Trimming took off 6 bases at V and 0 bases at J, with 15 bases between the two ends. This CDR3 is 17 amino acids long. CDR3 in DNA: TGTGCCAGCAGCGAGCAGGGGTCTATCTCTGGGGCCAACGTCCTGACTTTC. As protein: CASSEQGSISGANVLTF.

In its sample, this clone was seen a few times. The chain links TRBV25-1 to TRBJ1-6; the D gene is possibly TRBD1 (6 bases). Germline CDR1 reads MGHDK; CDR2 reads SYGVNS. V was trimmed by 3 bases and J by 5 bases, leaving 11 bases between them. CDR3 size: 15 residues. The CDR3 protein is CASSDGQPNNSPLHF. CDR3 sequence (DNA): TGTGCCAGCAGTGATGGACAGCCCAATAATTCACCCCTCCACTTT.

The genes are TRBV29-1 and TRBJ2-2; D is unclear. The CDR3 contains 15 residues. CDR1 SQVTM and CDR2 ANQGSEA come from the germline V gene. Trimming stripped 5 bases from V and 4 bases from J, with 17 bases between. The CDR3, as DNA: TGCAGCGTTTCCAGAAGGGATTTTGGCACCGGGGAGCTGTTTTTT. It encodes CSVSRRDFGTGELFF.

The chain combines TRBV6-5 with TRBJ1-2; no definite D call. V lost 5 bases and J 0 bases, leaving 13 bases between the germline ends. Germline V CDR1 and CDR2: MNHEY, SVGAGI. This CDR3 spans 15 amino acids. CDR3 bases: TGTGCCAGCAGTCAAACTCGGGCGTCTAACTATGGCTACACCTTC. Translation: CASSQTRASNYGYTF.

The rearrangement uses TRBV4-1 and TRBJ1-4, with a weak D call TRBD1 (6 bases). The V gene's germline CDR1 is MGHRA and CDR2 YSYEKL. V lost 5 bases and J lost 0, with 10 bases in between. This CDR3 region has 15 residues. CDR3 sequence: CASSSGAATNEKLFF. The CDR3 nucleotides read TGCGCCAGCAGCTCAGGGGCAGCAACTAATGAAAAACTGTTTTTT.

CDR3 DNA: TGTGCCAGCAGCCGAAGGACGGGAGAGGAGACCCAGTACTTC. It codes for CASSRRTGEETQYF. The chain carries TRBV7-2 and TRBJ2-5, with a tentative D call TRBD2 (6 bases). Germline values: CDR1 SGHTA, CDR2 FQGNSA. Trimming shortened V by 5 bases and J by 5 bases, and 15 bases separated the two germline ends. This CDR3 region has 14 residues.

V gene TRBV18 combines with J gene TRBJ1-6, with D unclear. The CDR3 loop spans 14 amino acids. Trimming stripped 4 bases from V and 8 bases from J, with 12 bases between. In germline, CDR1 is KGHSH, CDR2 LQKENI. The CDR3 spells CASSLGTMDSPLHF. The CDR3 DNA reads TGTGCCAGCTCACTGGGTACTATGGATTCACCCCTCCACTTT.

The V and J genes are TRBV7-2 and TRBJ2-7; possibly TRBD1 for D (6 bases). Trimming shortened V by 4 bases and J by 3 bases, and 19 bases separated the two germline ends. CDR1 and CDR2 (germline): SGHTA, FQGNSA. CDR3 length: 16 residues. The chain's CDR3 is CASSYTRDKFGYEQYF. DNA for the CDR3: TGTGCCAGCAGCTACACCAGGGACAAATTTGGCTACGAGCAGTACTTC.

The chain joins TRBV7-2 to TRBJ2-2; TRBD1 matches at 8 bases. J lost 5 bases, V lost 8 bases, and 7 bases had no gene match. This CDR3 is 14 amino acids long. Germline lookup yields CDR1 SGHTA and CDR2 FQGNSA. CDR3: CASRTRQGTGELFF. The CDR3 nucleotides read TGTGCCAGCCGAACTCGACAGGGGACCGGGGAGCTGTTTTTT.

The chain employs TRBV6-6 and TRBJ1-6; TRBD1 aligns across 10 bases. The J segment lost 7 bases and the V segment lost 6 bases, leaving 9 bases of the junction unmatched. Germline V gene data show CDR1 as MNHNY and CDR2 as SVGAGI (reference sequence). CDR3 size: 16 residues. The CDR3 DNA sequence: TGTGCCAGCAGGCAACGGGACAGGGGCCCAAATTCACCCCTCCACTTT. It yields the protein CASRQRDRGPNSPLHF.

The chain employs TRBV2 and TRBJ2-1, with D perhaps matching TRBD1 or TRBD2 (6 bases each). V dropped 8 bases and J dropped 3 bases, with 11 bases sitting between them. Germline V gives CDR1 SNHLY, CDR2 FYNNEI. CDR3 length equals 13 residues. CDR3 amino acids: CASGGHGYNEQFF. The CDR3 region has the DNA TGTGCCAGCGGGGGGCACGGCTACAATGAGCAGTTCTTC.

The chain carries TRBV25-1 and TRBJ1-2; no reliable D call. V was shortened by 5 bases and J by 6 bases, with 10 bases between the two germline ends. This CDR3 is 12 amino acids long. Germline CDR1 reads MGHDK; CDR2 reads SYGVNS. Here the CDR3 DNA reads TGTGCCAGCAGTTGGGAATTTGATGGCTACACCTTC. Its translation is CASSWEFDGYTF.

The genes are TRBV9 and TRBJ1-1; maybe TRBD1 (6 bases). Trimming left V 2 bases short and J 0 bases short, with 8 bases between. The CDR3 covers 14 residues. In germline, CDR1 is SGDLS, CDR2 YYNGEE. This CDR3 reads CASSVGGMNTEAFF. The DNA for the CDR3 is TGTGCCAGCAGCGTCGGGGGCATGAACACTGAAGCTTTCTTT.

The table lists this clone with a count of one. CDR3 DNA: TGTGCCACCACTACAGGGACCCAAGAGACCCAGTACTTC. This gives the protein CATTTGTQETQYF. V is TRBV7-9 and J is TRBJ2-5; a possible D gene is TRBD1 (6 bases). Trimming shortened V by 10 bases and J by 1 base, and 13 bases separated the two germline ends. The CDR3 is made up of 13 amino acids. The germline CDR1 and CDR2 sequences are SEHNR and FQNEAQ (reference sequence).

This chain connects TRBV9 to TRBJ1-1, with TRBD1 matching over 8 bases. Trimming took 5 bases from V and 5 from J; bases not matched to a gene: 5. The CDR3 contains 13 residues. Germline V CDR1 and CDR2: SGDLS, YYNGEE. As DNA, the CDR3 is TGTGCCAGCAGTCAGACAGGGGTAACTGAAGCTTTCTTT. Its translation: CASSQTGVTEAFF.

The chain couples TRBV25-1 to TRBJ2-5; 8 bases map to TRBD1. CDR1 and CDR2 from the germline V gene are MGHDK and SYGVNS. V trimming: 4 bases; J trimming: 9 bases; junction bases outside the gene matches: 4. The CDR3 is made up of 12 amino acids. The CDR3 region has the DNA TGTGCCAGCAGTGCGACAGGGGTGGCCCAGTACTTC. Protein sequence: CASSATGVAQYF.